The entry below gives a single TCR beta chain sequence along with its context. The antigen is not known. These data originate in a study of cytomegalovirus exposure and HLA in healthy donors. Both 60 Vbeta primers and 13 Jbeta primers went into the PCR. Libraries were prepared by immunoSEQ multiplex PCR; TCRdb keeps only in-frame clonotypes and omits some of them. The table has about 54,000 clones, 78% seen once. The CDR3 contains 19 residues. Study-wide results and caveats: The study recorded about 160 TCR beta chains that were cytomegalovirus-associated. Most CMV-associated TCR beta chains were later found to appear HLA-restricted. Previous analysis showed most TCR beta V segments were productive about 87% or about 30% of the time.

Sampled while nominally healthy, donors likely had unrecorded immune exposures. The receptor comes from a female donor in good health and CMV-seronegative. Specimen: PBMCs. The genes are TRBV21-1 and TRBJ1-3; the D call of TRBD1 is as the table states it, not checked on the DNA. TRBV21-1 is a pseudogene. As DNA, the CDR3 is TGTGCCAGCAGCAAAGATATCACCGTGACAGCCTCCTCTGGAAACACCATATATTTT. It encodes CASSKDITVTASSGNTIYF.